This is a list of T cell receptor beta chains from one sample in a study of blood T cells in healthy people across ages. TCRdb fed the 5' RACE reads into MiXCR, producing one record per CDR3 protein. The table shows roughly 800,000 distinct CDR3 sequences, with 40% to 65% occurring only once. Material: blood. These receptors were obtained from a man at least 80 years old in good health. Both conserved end residues are trimmed from each CDR3. Fields, in order: CDR3 protein, CDR3 length, D gene, J gene, V gene. A D gene is named only where the DNA matches it firmly.

ASSPRPIGPGNTIY	14	.	TRBJ1-3	TRBV7-9
ASSLGRTGFDEQY	13	TRBD1	TRBJ2-7	TRBV7-2
ASSLEGAGSYEQY	13	TRBD1	TRBJ2-7	TRBV4-2
ASSLTLGTGGLAAKNIQY	18	TRBD1	TRBJ2-4	TRBV5-1
SAHDSEQF	8	.	TRBJ2-1	TRBV20-1
ASSSWDRVGPAVQF	14	TRBD1	TRBJ2-1	TRBV12-3/TRBV12-4
ASSKLAGGSYGYT	13	.	TRBJ1-2	TRBV21-1
ASSLGLQEKLF	11	.	TRBJ1-4	TRBV5-5
ASSPLRGSGANVPT	14	.	TRBJ2-6	TRBV3-1
ASSTLGPEVTQY	12	.	TRBJ2-3	TRBV5-1
ASSSPTSLQETQY	13	.	TRBJ2-5	TRBV6-6
ASSLRTSGHNEQF	13	TRBD2	TRBJ2-1	TRBV7-8
SARDPSSSYNEQF	13	.	TRBJ2-1	TRBV20-1
SAPRLAGVDNEQF	13	TRBD2	TRBJ2-1	TRBV29-1
ASSDPRRREKVGELF	15	.	TRBJ2-2	TRBV2
ASSPRDRGPNEQF	13	TRBD1	TRBJ2-1	TRBV7-8
SARGGLAGDSGNEQF	15	TRBD2	TRBJ2-1	TRBV20-1
SARTGGGEQF	10	TRBD1	TRBJ2-1	TRBV20-1
SARDQSSGRGPPYEQY	16	TRBD2	TRBJ2-7	TRBV20-1
ASSQSDRDNYGYT	13	TRBD1	TRBJ1-2	TRBV4-1
ASSPGPERGTDTQY	14	TRBD2	TRBJ2-3	TRBV7-2
ASSQGSYGSQETQY	14	.	TRBJ2-5	TRBV3-1
ASSSPTRGGYEQY	13	.	TRBJ2-7	TRBV27
ASSLGLSINNEQF	13	.	TRBJ2-1	TRBV7-9
SVAQGVQREQY	11	TRBD1	TRBJ2-7	TRBV29-1
ASSLHSRGHEKLF	13	TRBD1	TRBJ1-4	TRBV11-3
ASSQDLAGGAYNEQF	15	TRBD2	TRBJ2-1	TRBV4-2
ASSPNPSGAIYEQY	14	TRBD2	TRBJ2-7	TRBV7-7
SVEPGTSGYNEQF	13	TRBD2	TRBJ2-1	TRBV29-1
ASSVDRGQNEQY	12	TRBD1	TRBJ2-7	TRBV2
ASTIGLARGEQF	12	TRBD2	TRBJ2-1	TRBV7-9
ASTSDSSYEQY	11	.	TRBJ2-7	TRBV5-6
ASGKLSSGLYNEQY	14	TRBD2	TRBJ2-7	TRBV14
SVDRYKNTEAF	11	.	TRBJ1-1	TRBV29-1
SADLAGGSNEQY	12	TRBD2	TRBJ2-7	TRBV20-1
SAGPIAGRYNEQY	13	TRBD2	.	TRBV20-1
ASKQGAGGYT	10	TRBD1	TRBJ1-2	TRBV25-1
ASSPTAHYNEQF	12	.	TRBJ2-1	TRBV6-6
AITEKLWGYAY	11	.	TRBJ2-3	TRBV10-3
ASSLGQVDVNEQF	13	.	TRBJ2-1	TRBV5-1
ASSRPGSGYGYT	12	.	TRBJ1-2	TRBV28
ASRTLGGNQPQH	12	.	TRBJ1-5	TRBV12-3/TRBV12-4
ASSGGRKGSYEQY	13	TRBD2	TRBJ2-7	TRBV7-2
ASSTGLAGVYEQY	13	TRBD2	TRBJ2-7	TRBV5-1
ASSAGTGEGYEQY	13	TRBD1	TRBJ2-7	TRBV7-8
ATSDPGTDRNNEQF	14	TRBD1	TRBJ2-1	TRBV24-1
ASSYSEGLGGYT	12	.	TRBJ1-2	TRBV6-5
ASSLVAGGPSSEQF	14	TRBD2	TRBJ2-1	TRBV11-2
ASSLEF	6	.	TRBJ2-1	TRBV5-1
ASSFVGAERCAY	12	.	TRBJ2-3	TRBV7-2
SPERGRHPYEQY	12	.	TRBJ2-7	TRBV20-1